This T cell receptor (beta chain) comes out of a study of T cells in Graves' hyperthyroidism and ophthalmopathy. At the level of the study: Peripheral blood specimens were obtained at initial diagnosis, prior to any treatment.

Patients were excluded because of uncontrolled infection, other autoimmune disease, pregnancy or lactation. Orbital computed tomography, thyroid ultrasound, serum thyroxine and TRAb, and clinical symptoms together informed the diagnoses. This clonotype has just a few counts. Its specificity is not known. Amplification targeted TCR beta CDR3 regions from RNA transcripts. Using the HTBI primer set, a first-round RT-PCR was run on the TCR CDR3. TCRdb reprocessed the multiplex PCR reads via MiXCR and lists one record per CDR3 protein. The table has roughly 640,000 distinct CDR3 sequences, around 16% seen once; the top ten hold 2.5% to 4%. Study-wide results and limits: The model identified upcoming ophthalmopathy a median approximately six months ahead of onset.

Sample: blood. This TCR came from a woman aged 40 to 49 with Graves' ophthalmopathy.

The CDR3 DNA reads TGTGCCAGCAACCAACAGGGGATGAACACTGAAGCTTTCTTT. It yields the protein CASNQQGMNTEAFF. The chain has TRBV2 and TRBJ1-1; 7 nucleotides align to TRBD1. V shed 7 bases, J shed 0 bases, and the junction held 5 bases outside the gene matches. The CDR3 is 14 residues long. Germline CDR1 SNHLY, CDR2 FYNNEI.